Listed below are T cell receptor beta chains from one sample, sequenced in a study of OX40 agonist ivuxolimab in advanced cancers. Method: immunoSEQ multiplex PCR; TCRdb's copy keeps in-frame clones and lacks some. The table shows some 100,000 clones, with 70% to 90% occurring only once. Sequencing used CD4+ or CD8+ T cells sorted from blood, obtained in a trial of the OX40 agonist ivuxolimab. Every receptor here comes from an adult with an advanced solid tumor such as melanoma, head and neck, liver or kidney cancer. Both conserved end residues are part of each CDR3. The D gene is left open where the match is weak. Only part of the rows carry a size: once, few, many, or a class if the clone is expanded.

clone size,D gene,J gene,V gene,CDR3 DNA,CDR3 protein
.,TRBD1,TRBJ1-6,TRBV19,TGTGCCAGTAGTCTGGGGACAGACACTTCACCCCTCCACTTT,CASSLGTDTSPLHF
.,TRBD1,TRBJ2-7,TRBV6-5,TGTGCCAGCAGTTACTCGAGTCAGGGGGCTTACGAGCAGTACTTC,CASSYSSQGAYEQYF
.,TRBD2,TRBJ2-7,TRBV2,TGTGCCAGCAGTTCGACTGGACTAGCGGGAGAGGCCTACGAGCAGTACTTC,CASSSTGLAGEAYEQYF
.,TRBD2,TRBJ2-7,TRBV7-2,TGTGCCAGCAGCTTAGGTGCGGGGGGCCGCGACGAGCAGTACTTC,CASSLGAGGRDEQYF
.,.,TRBJ2-3,TRBV19,TGTGCCAGTAGGAGGCCGGGGTCTCTGACAGATACGCAGTATTTT,CASRRPGSLTDTQYF
.,TRBD1,TRBJ1-2,TRBV6-6,TGTGCCAGCAGTCTCACGACAGGGGCGGGGGGCTACACCTTC,CASSLTTGAGGYTF
.,.,TRBJ1-1,TRBV25-1,TGTGCCAGCAGTGAGGCCGCGGCGAGGAACACTGAAGCTTTCTTT,CASSEAAARNTEAFF
.,TRBD1,TRBJ2-6,TRBV11-2,TGTGCCAGCAGCTTGGACAGGGTCTTTGGGGCCAACGTCCTGACTTTC,CASSLDRVFGANVLTF
.,TRBD2,TRBJ2-3,TRBV29-1,TGCAGCGTTGAAAACTCGCGGGGGGGCTTAGGTACCACAGATACGCAGTATTTT,CSVENSRGGLGTTDTQYF
few,.,TRBJ2-1,TRBV27,TGTGCCAGCAGTGTAATAGCGAACAATGAGCAGTTCTTC,CASSVIANNEQFF
.,.,TRBJ2-1,TRBV19,TGTGCCAGTAGTCGGGACTATGAGCAGTTCTTC,CASSRDYEQFF
.,TRBD1,TRBJ2-1,TRBV11-3,TGTGCCAGCAGCTGGACAGGGAGTGAGCAGTTCTTC,CASSWTGSEQFF
.,TRBD2,TRBJ2-3,TRBV15,TGTGCCACCAGTCCCGGGATATCTAGCGCGGGAGTCCGCACAGATACGCAGTATTTT,CATSPGISSAGVRTDTQYF
.,.,TRBJ2-1,TRBV6-1,TGTGCCAGCAGTGAAGCTGGGCGGGGGCCACTTTACAATGAGCAGTTCTTC,CASSEAGRGPLYNEQFF
.,TRBD2,TRBJ2-3,TRBV4-1,TGCGCCAGCAGCCAGATTGGGCTAGCGGGGGGTCCGTCTAGCACAGATACGCAGTATTTT,CASSQIGLAGGPSSTDTQYF
few,.,TRBJ1-2,TRBV9,TGTGCCAGCAGCGTAGTCCCGGGGACTAACTATGGCTACACCTTC,CASSVVPGTNYGYTF
.,.,TRBJ2-7,TRBV21-1,TGTGCCAGCAGTCTCGGCCCTGAAACCGGGACAGGGTCGTACGAGCAGTACTTC,CASSLGPETGTGSYEQYF
.,.,TRBJ2-3,TRBV9,TGTGCCAGCAGTCCAGGGGGGCGACTAGCAGATACGCAGTATTTT,CASSPGGRLADTQYF
.,.,TRBJ2-7,TRBV5-8,TGTGCCAGCAGCTTGGGGTCTAGAGCGGGTTACGAGCAGTACTTC,CASSLGSRAGYEQYF
.,.,TRBJ1-6,TRBV5-4,TGTGCCAGCAGCTCCCAGGGCTCCTATAATTCACCCCTCCACTTT,CASSSQGSYNSPLHF
.,TRBD1,TRBJ1-3,TRBV9,TGTGCCAGCAGCGCCGGACAGGGGGGAAACACCATATATTTT,CASSAGQGGNTIYF
.,TRBD2,TRBJ2-3,TRBV30,TGTGCCTGGAGTAATCCTAGCGGGGGGGCGTGGGGTACGCAGTATTTT,CAWSNPSGGAWGTQYF
.,TRBD1,TRBJ2-1,TRBV29-1,TGCAGCGTTGACGGGGACAGAGCCTACAATGAGCAGTTCTTC,CSVDGDRAYNEQFF
.,TRBD2,TRBJ2-1,TRBV4-2,TGTGCCAGCAGCCAAGATCGGGAGGGCCGTAATGAGCAGTTCTTC,CASSQDREGRNEQFF
once,TRBD1,TRBJ1-6,TRBV30,TGTGCCTGGAGTAACAGGGGCTATAATTCACCCCTCCACTTT,CAWSNRGYNSPLHF
.,.,TRBJ2-6,TRBV28,TGTGCCAGCAGTTTGGGGGGGGCCAACGTCCTGACTTTC,CASSLGGANVLTF
.,TRBD1,TRBJ2-5,TRBV5-1,TGCGCCAGCAGCTTGACCAGGACAGGAAGAAGCGAGACCCAGTACTTC,CASSLTRTGRSETQYF
.,.,TRBJ2-4,TRBV5-1,TGCGCCAGCAGCTTTGGCAGGGAAGTAGACATTCAGTACTTC,CASSFGREVDIQYF
.,.,TRBJ1-3,TRBV9,TGTGCCAGCAGCGTAGGGCCCCTACGTGGGGACACCATATATTTT,CASSVGPLRGDTIYF
.,.,TRBJ2-3,TRBV10-3,TGTGCCATCAGTTCGACTGGAAACACAGATACGCAGTATTTT,CAISSTGNTDTQYF
.,TRBD1,TRBJ1-2,TRBV5-1,TGCGCCAGCTCGGCAGGGGGCAACTATGGCTACACCTTC,CASSAGGNYGYTF
.,.,TRBJ1-2,TRBV30,TGTGCCTGGAACCCTGGGTACTATGGCTACACCTTC,CAWNPGYYGYTF
.,TRBD1,TRBJ2-1,TRBV7-3,TGTGCCAGCAGCCTGGGACAGCAGGACAATGAGCAGTTCTTC,CASSLGQQDNEQFF
.,.,TRBJ1-1,TRBV19,TGTGCCAGTAGTCCCAACGCTGTCGACTTCGGCACTGAAGCTTTCTTT,CASSPNAVDFGTEAFF
.,TRBD1,TRBJ1-2,TRBV29-1,TGCAGCGTTATGGACAGGGGGCAAGGCTATGGCTACACCTTC,CSVMDRGQGYGYTF
.,.,TRBJ2-3,TRBV5-1,TGCGCCAGCAGCTTGGCCCCGGGCACAGATACGCAGTATTTT,CASSLAPGTDTQYF
.,.,TRBJ1-6,TRBV30,TGTGCCTGGAACAAAAATTCACCCCTCCACTTT,CAWNKNSPLHF
once,.,TRBJ2-1,TRBV19,TGTGCCAGTAGTATAGGCAGTTACTCCTACAATGAGCAGTTCTTC,CASSIGSYSYNEQFF
few,.,TRBJ1-1,TRBV5-1,TGCGCCAGCAGCTTAGCAGCATCGGGAGCGAACACTGAAGCTTTCTTT,CASSLAASGANTEAFF
.,TRBD1,TRBJ1-3,TRBV30,TGTGCCTGGGGATTCACAGGGGCTGGAAACACCATATATTTT,CAWGFTGAGNTIYF
.,.,TRBJ1-1,TRBV7-6,TGTGCCAGCAGCTTCACACCGGCGATTGAAGCTTTCTTT,CASSFTPAIEAFF
once,TRBD2,TRBJ2-7,TRBV10-2,TGCGCCAGCAGTGACGAACTAGCGGGAGGCTACGAGCAGTACTTC,CASSDELAGGYEQYF
.,.,TRBJ1-3,TRBV27,TGTGCCAGCAGTCACTATATGATCTCTGGAAACACCATATATTTT,CASSHYMISGNTIYF
.,.,TRBJ2-5,TRBV6-4,TGTGCCAGCAGTGACATGAGGGGGAGCCAAGAGACCCAGTACTTC,CASSDMRGSQETQYF